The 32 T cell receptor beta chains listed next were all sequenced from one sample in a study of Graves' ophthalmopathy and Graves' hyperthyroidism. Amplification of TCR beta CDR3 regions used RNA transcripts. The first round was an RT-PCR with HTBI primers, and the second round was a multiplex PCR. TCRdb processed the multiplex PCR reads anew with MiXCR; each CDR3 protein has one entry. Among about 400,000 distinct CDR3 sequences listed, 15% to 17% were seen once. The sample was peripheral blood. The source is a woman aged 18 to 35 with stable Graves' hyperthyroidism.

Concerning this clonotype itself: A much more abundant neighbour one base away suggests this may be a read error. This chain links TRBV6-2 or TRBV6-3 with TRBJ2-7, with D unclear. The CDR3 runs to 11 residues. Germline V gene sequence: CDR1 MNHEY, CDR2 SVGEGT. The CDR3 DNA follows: TGTGCCATCAGTTACGGGCGCGAGCAGTACTTC. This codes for CAISYGREQYF.

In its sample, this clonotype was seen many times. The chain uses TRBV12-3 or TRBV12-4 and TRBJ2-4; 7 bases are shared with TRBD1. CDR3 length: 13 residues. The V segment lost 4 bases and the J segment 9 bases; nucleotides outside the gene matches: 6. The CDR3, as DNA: TGTGCCAGCAGTTCCATGACAGGGTCCATTCAGTACTTC. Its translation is CASSSMTGSIQYF.

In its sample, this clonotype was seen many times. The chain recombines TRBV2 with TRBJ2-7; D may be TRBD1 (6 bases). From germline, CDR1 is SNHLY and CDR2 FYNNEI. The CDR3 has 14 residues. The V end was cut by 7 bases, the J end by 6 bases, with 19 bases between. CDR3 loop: CASNSKGGGFEQYF. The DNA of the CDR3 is TGTGCCAGCAATTCCAAAGGGGGTGGGTTCGAGCAGTACTTC.

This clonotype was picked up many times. The CDR3 spells CASSYSIVDRSDTEAFF. CDR3 coding DNA: TGTGCCAGCAGTTACTCTATCGTGGACAGGTCGGACACTGAAGCTTTCTTT. The chain carries TRBV6-5 and TRBJ1-1; 7 positions agree with TRBD1. The germline gives CDR1 MNHEY, CDR2 SVGAGI. The CDR3 runs to 17 residues. With 0 bases clipped from V and 3 bases from J, the junction kept 10 bases outside the gene matches.

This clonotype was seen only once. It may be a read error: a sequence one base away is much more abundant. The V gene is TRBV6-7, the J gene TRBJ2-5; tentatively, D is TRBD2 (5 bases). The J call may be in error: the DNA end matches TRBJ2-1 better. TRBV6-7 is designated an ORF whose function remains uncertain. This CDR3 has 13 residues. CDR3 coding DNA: TGTGCCAGCAGTTCGGGGATCCAAGAGACCCAGTTCTTC. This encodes CASSSGIQETQFF.

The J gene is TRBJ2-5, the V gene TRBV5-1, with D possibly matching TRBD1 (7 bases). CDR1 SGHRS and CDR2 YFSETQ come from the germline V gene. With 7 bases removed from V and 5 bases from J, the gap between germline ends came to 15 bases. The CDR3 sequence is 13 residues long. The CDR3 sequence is CASFETGRETQYF. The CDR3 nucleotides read TGCGCCAGCTTTGAGACAGGGAGGGAGACCCAGTACTTC.

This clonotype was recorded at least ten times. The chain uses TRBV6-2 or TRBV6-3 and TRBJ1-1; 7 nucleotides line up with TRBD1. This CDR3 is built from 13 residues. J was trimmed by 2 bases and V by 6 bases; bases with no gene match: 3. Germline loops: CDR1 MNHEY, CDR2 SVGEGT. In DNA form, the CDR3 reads TGTGCCAGCAGGCGGGACAGCAACACTGAAGCTTTCTTT. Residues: CASRRDSNTEAFF.

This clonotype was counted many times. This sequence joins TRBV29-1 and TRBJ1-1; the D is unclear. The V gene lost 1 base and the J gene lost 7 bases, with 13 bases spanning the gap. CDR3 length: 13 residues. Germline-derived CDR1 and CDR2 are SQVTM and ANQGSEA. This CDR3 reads CSVEGGMRDEAFF. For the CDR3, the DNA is TGCAGCGTTGAAGGGGGAATGAGGGATGAAGCTTTCTTT.

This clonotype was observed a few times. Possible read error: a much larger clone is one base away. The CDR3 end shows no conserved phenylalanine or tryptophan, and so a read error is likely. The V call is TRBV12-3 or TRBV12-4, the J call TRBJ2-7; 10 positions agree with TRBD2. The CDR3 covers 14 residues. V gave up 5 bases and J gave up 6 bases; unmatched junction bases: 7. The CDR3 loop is CASSRSGTSAEQYY. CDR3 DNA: TGTGCCAGCAGTCGTTCCGGGACTAGCGCCGAGCAGTACTAC.

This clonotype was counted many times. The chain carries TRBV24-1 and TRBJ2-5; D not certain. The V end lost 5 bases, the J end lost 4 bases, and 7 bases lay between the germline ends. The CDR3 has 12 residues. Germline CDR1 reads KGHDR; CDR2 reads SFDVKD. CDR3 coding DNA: TGTGCCACCAGTGTTTTCGGAGAGACCCAGTACTTC. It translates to CATSVFGETQYF.

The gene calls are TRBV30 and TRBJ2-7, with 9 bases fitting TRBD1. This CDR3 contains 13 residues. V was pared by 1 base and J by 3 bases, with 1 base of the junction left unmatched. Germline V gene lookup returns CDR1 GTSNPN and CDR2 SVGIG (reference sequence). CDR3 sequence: CAWSGTGVYEQYF. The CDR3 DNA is TGTGCCTGGAGTGGGACAGGGGTCTACGAGCAGTACTTC.

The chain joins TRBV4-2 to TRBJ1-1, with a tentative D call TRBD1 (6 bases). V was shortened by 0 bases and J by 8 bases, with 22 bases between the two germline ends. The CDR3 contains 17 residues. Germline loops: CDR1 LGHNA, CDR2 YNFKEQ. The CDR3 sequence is CASSQEQWGAPEKEAFF. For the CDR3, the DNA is TGTGCCAGCAGCCAAGAGCAATGGGGGGCTCCGGAGAAGGAAGCTTTCTTT.

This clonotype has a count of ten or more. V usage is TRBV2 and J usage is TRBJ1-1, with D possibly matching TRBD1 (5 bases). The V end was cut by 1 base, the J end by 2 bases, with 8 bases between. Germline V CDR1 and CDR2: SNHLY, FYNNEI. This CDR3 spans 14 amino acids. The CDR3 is CASSEGGRNTEAFF. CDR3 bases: TGTGCCAGCAGTGAAGGGGGCCGCAACACTGAAGCTTTCTTT.

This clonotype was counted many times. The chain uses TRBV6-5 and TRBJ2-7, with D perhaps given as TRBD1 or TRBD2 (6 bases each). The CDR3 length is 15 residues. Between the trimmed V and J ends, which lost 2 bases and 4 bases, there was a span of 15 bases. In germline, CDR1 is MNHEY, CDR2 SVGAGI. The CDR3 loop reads CASSYGGLSMYEQYF. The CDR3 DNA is TGTGCCAGCAGTTACGGGGGGCTTAGTATGTACGAGCAGTACTTC.

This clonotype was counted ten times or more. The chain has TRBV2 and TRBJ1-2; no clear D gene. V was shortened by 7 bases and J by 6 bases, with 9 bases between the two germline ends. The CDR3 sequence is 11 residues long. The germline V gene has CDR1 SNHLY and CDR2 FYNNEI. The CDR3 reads CASTSVHGYTF. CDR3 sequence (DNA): TGTGCCAGCACCTCCGTCCATGGCTACACCTTC. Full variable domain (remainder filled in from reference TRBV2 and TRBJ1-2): EPEVTQTPSHQVTQMGQEVILRCVPISNHLYFYWYRQILGQKVEFLVSFYNNEISEKSEIFDDQFSVERPDGSNFTLKIRSTKLEDSAMYFCASTSVHGYTFGSGTRLTVV.

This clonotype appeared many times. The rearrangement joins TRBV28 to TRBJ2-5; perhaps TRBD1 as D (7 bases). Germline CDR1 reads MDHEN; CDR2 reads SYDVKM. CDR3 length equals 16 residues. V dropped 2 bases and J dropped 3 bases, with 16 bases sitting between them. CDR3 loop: CASSLIRGEGEETQYF. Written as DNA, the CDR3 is TGTGCCAGCAGTTTAATCAGGGGGGAAGGTGAAGAGACCCAGTACTTC. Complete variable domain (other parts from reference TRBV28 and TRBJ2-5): DVKVTQSSRYLVKRTGEKVFLECVQDMDHENMFWYRQDPGLGLRLIYFSYDVKMKEKGDIPEGYSVSREKKERFSLILESASTNQTSMYLCASSLIRGEGEETQYFGPGTRLLVL.

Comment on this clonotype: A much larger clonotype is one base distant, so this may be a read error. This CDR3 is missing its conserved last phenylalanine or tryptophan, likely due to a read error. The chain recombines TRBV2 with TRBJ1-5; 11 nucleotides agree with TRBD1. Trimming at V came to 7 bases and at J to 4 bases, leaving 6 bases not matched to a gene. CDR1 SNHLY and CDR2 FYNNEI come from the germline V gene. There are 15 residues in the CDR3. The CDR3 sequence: CASKGTGGMNQPQHL. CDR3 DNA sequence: TGTGCCAGCAAGGGGACAGGGGGAATGAATCAGCCCCAGCATTTG.

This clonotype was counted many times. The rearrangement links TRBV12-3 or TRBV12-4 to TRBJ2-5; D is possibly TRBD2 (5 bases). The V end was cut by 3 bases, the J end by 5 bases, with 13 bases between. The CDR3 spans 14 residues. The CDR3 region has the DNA TGTGCCAGCAGTTTGTTTAAGCCGGGGGAGACCCAGTACTTC. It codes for CASSLFKPGETQYF.

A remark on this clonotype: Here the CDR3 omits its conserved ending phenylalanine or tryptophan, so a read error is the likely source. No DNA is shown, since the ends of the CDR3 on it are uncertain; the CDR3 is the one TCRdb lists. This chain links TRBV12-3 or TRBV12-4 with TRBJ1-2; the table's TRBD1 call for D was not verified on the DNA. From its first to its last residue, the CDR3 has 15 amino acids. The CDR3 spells CASSFVQEPLVGYRY.

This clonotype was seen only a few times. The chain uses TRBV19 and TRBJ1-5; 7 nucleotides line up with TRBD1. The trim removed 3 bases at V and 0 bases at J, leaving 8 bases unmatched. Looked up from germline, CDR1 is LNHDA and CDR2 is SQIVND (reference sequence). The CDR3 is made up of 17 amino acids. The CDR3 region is CASSIRQGSFSNQPQHF. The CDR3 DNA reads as TGTGCCAGTAGTATCCGACAGGGTTCTTTTAGCAATCAGCCCCAGCATTTT.

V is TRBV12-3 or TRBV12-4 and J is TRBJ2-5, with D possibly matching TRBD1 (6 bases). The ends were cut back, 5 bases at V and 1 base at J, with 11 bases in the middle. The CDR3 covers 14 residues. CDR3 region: CASSAIRGQETQYF. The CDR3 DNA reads TGTGCCAGCAGTGCGATCAGGGGCCAAGAGACCCAGTACTTC.

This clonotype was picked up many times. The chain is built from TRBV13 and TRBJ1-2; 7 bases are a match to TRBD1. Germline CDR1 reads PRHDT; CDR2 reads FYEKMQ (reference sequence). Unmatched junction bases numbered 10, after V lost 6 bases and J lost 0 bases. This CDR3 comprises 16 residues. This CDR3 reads CASSLSNRGANYGYTF. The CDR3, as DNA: TGTGCCAGCAGTTTAAGCAACAGGGGAGCTAACTATGGCTACACCTTC.

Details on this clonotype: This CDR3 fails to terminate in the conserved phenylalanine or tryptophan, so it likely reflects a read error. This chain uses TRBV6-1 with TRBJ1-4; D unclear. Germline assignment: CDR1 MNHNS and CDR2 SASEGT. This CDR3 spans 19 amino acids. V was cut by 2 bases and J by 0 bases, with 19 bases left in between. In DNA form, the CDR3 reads TGTGCCAGCAGTGAATTCCTAACAGCGGGAACGGCAACTAATGAAAAACTGTTTTGT. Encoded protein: CASSEFLTAGTATNEKLFC.

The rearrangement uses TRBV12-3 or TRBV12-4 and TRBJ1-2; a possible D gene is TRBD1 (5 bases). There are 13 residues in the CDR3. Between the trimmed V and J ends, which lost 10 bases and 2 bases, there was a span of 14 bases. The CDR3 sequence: CAISWGTNYGYTF. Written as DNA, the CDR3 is TGTGCCATCTCCTGGGGGACCAACTATGGCTACACCTTC.

For the CDR3, the DNA is TGCAGTGCTAGGATTCCGGGACTAGCGATACGGCCCGTGGAGACCCAGTACTTC. Its translation: CSARIPGLAIRPVETQYF. V usage is TRBV20-1 and J usage is TRBJ2-5; 10 positions agree with TRBD2. The CDR3 covers 18 residues. J gave up 5 bases and V 3 bases, and 18 bases lay outside the gene matches. CDR1 is DFQATT and CDR2 is SNEGSKA in the germline V gene (reference sequence).

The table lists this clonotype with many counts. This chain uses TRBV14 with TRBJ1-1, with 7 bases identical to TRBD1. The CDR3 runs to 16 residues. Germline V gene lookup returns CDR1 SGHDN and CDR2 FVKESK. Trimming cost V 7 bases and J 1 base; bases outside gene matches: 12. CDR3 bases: TGTGCCAGCAACCCAGGGGGATACCCTAAGAACACTGAAGCTTTCTTT. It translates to CASNPGGYPKNTEAFF.

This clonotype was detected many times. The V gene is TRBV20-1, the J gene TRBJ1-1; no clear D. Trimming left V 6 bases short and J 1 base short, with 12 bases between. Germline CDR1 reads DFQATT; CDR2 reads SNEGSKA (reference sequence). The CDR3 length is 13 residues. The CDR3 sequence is CSAVLQPNTEAFF. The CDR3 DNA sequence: TGCAGTGCGGTACTACAGCCGAACACTGAAGCTTTCTTT.

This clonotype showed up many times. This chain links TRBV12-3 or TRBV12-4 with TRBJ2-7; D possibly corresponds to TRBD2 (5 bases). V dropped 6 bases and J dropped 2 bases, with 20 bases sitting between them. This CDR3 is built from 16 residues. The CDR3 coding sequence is TGTGCCAGCAGGCCGACTATGGCCCGACCCCCCTACGAGCAGTACTTC. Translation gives CASRPTMARPPYEQYF.

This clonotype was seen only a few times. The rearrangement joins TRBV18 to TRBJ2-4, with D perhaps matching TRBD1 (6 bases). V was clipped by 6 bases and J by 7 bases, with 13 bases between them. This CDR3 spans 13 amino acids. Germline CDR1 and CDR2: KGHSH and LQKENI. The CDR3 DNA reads TGTGCCAGCTCGCCGGGACAAGGGAACATTCAGTACTTC. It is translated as CASSPGQGNIQYF. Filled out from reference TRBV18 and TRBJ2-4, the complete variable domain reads NAGVMQNPRHLVRRRGQEARLRCSPMKGHSHVYWYRQLPEEGLKFMVYLQKENIIDESGMPKERFSAEFPKEGPSILRIQQVVRGDSAAYFCASSPGQGNIQYFGAGTRLSVL.

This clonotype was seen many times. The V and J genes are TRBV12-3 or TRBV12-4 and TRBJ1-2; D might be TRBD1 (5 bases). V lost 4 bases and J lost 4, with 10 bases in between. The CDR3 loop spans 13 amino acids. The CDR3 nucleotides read TGTGCCAGCAGTTCCTTCGGGGGCTATGGCTACACCTTC. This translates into CASSSFGGYGYTF.

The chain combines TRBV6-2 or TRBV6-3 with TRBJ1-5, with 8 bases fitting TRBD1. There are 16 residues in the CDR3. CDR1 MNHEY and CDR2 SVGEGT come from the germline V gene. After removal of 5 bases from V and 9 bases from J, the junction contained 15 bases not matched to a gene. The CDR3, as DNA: TGTGCCAGCAGTCCCGGACAGGGAGGGGGGGATCGGCCCCAGCATTTT. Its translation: CASSPGQGGGDRPQHF.

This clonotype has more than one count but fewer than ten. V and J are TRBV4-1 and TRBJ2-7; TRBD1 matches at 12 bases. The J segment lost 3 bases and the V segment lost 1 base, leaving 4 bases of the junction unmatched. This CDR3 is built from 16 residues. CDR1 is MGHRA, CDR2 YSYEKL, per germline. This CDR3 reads CASSQVRDRGLYEQYF. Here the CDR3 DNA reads TGCGCCAGCAGCCAAGTCCGGGACAGGGGGCTCTACGAGCAGTACTTC.